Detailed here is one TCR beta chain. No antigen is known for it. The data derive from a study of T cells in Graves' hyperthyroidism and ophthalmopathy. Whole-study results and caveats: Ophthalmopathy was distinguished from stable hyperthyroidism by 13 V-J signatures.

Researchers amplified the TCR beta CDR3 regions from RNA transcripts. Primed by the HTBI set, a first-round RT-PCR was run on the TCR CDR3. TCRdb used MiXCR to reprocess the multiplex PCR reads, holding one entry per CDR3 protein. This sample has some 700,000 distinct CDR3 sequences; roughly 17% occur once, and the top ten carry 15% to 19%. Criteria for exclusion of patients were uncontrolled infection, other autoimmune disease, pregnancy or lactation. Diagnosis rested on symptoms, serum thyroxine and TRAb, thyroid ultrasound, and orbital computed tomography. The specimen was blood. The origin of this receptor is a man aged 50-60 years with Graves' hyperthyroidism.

CDR3 region: CASSFVGNQETQYF. DNA of the CDR3: TGTGCCAGCAGCTTTGTGGGAAACCAAGAGACCCAGTACTTC. V gene TRBV5-4 combines with J gene TRBJ2-5; no definite D call. CDR1 SGHNT and CDR2 YYREEE come from the germline V gene (reference sequence). This CDR3 region has 14 residues. The V end was cut by 2 bases, the J end by 0 bases, with 8 bases between.